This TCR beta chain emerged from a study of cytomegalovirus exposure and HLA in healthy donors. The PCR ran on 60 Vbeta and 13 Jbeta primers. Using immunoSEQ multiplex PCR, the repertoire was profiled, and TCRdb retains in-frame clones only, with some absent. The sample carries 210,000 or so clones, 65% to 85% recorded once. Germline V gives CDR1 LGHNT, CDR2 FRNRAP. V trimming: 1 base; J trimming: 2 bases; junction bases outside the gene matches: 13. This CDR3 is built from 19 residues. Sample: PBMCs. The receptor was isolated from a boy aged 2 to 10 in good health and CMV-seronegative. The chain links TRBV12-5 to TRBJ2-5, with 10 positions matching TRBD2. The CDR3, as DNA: TGTGCTAGTGGTTTGGCCCCCAAGGGACTAGCGACCTCACAAGAGACCCAGTACTTC. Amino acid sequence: CASGLAPKGLATSQETQYF.